A single sample gave rise to the 29 T cell receptor beta chains below, sequenced in a study of blood T cell repertoires in COVID-19. TCRdb's copy holds only in-frame clones and misses some; the assay was immunoSEQ multiplex PCR. This sample has about 230,000 clones, with about 87% found just once. Input material: PBMCs or T cells enriched from blood (not recorded which). The receptors shown here come from a young woman who had been exposed to COVID-19.

The V gene is TRBV5-4, the J gene TRBJ2-4, with 16 bases identical to TRBD2. J was trimmed by 1 base and V by 4 bases; bases with no gene match: 5. Germline CDR1 reads SGHNT; CDR2 reads YYREEE (reference sequence). This CDR3 has 18 amino acids. CDR3 amino acids: CASSPGTSGRAAKNIQYF. The CDR3 DNA is TGTGCCAGCAGCCCGGGGACTAGCGGGAGGGCGGCCAAAAACATTCAGTACTTC.

This CDR3 reads CASSVASGGYEQYF. CDR3 sequence (DNA): TGTGCCAGCAGCGTAGCGTCGGGCGGGTACGAGCAGTACTTC. The gene calls are TRBV9 and TRBJ2-7; maybe TRBD2 (5 bases). V was trimmed by 0 bases and J by 4 bases, leaving 11 bases between them. The germline V gene has CDR1 SGDLS and CDR2 YYNGEE. This CDR3 spans 14 amino acids.

The chain has TRBV3-1 (or the pseudogene TRBV3-2) and TRBJ2-1; tentatively, D is TRBD2 (6 bases). The CDR3 contains 14 residues. Trimming took off 5 bases at V and 6 bases at J, with 14 bases between the two ends. Looked up from germline, CDR1 is LGHDT and CDR2 is YNNKEL (reference sequence). The CDR3 reads CASSSGLDRNEQFF. CDR3 DNA: TGTGCCAGCAGCTCGGGACTTGACCGCAATGAGCAGTTCTTC.

This sequence joins TRBV5-1 and TRBJ2-7; D gene unclear. This CDR3 is 15 amino acids long. The V end lost 4 bases, the J end lost 2 bases, and 16 bases lay between the germline ends. From germline, CDR1 is SGHRS and CDR2 YFSETQ. In DNA form, the CDR3 reads TGCGCCAGCAGCCCCCTGGCCGCCACAACCTACGAGCAGTACTTC. Amino acids: CASSPLAATTYEQYF.

The genes are TRBV30 and TRBJ2-7, with D perhaps TRBD1 (6 bases). CDR1 is GTSNPN and CDR2 is SVGIG in the germline V gene (reference sequence). Trimming took off 5 bases at V and 6 bases at J, with 17 bases between the two ends. This CDR3 contains 13 residues. Here the CDR3 DNA reads TGTGCCTGGGAACACAGGGAGCTGGTCGAGCAGTACTTC. It is translated as CAWEHRELVEQYF. The full variable domain, with the rest looked up from reference TRBV30 and TRBJ2-7, is SQTIHQWPATLVQPVGSPLSLECTVEGTSNPNLYWYRQAAGRGLQLLFYSVGIGQISSEVPQNLSASRPQDRQFILSSKKLLLSDSGFYLCAWEHRELVEQYFGPGTRLTVT.

The gene calls are TRBV18 and TRBJ2-7; TRBD2 matches at 10 bases. Trimming cost V 2 bases and J 6 bases; bases outside gene matches: 16. CDR1 and CDR2 (germline): KGHSH, LQKENI. The CDR3 covers 18 residues. The CDR3 loop is CASSPSLREGTSDVEQYF. Written as DNA, the CDR3 is TGTGCCAGCTCACCATCCCTAAGGGAAGGGACTAGCGATGTCGAGCAGTACTTC.

This clone came up once. The rearrangement uses TRBV27 and TRBJ2-3; 13 nucleotides match TRBD2. Germline V lookup: CDR1 MNHEY, CDR2 SMNVEV (reference sequence). There are 18 residues in the CDR3. After removal of 2 bases from V and 8 bases from J, the junction contained 13 bases not matched to a gene. For the CDR3, the DNA is TGTGCCAGCAGTTTAGGGACGGGACTAGCGGGACCCCAAGGTACGCAGTATTTT. Its translation is CASSLGTGLAGPQGTQYF.

V is TRBV12-3 or TRBV12-4 and J is TRBJ1-4; TRBD1 aligns across 8 bases. The junction had 2 bases not matched to a gene; V was cut back by 6 bases and J by 5 bases. The CDR3 is made up of 13 amino acids. In DNA form, the CDR3 reads TGTGCCAGCAGGACAGGGGCGAATGAAAAACTGTTTTTT. Its protein is CASRTGANEKLFF.

The V call is TRBV7-8, the J call TRBJ2-7; 13 nucleotides agree with TRBD2. Per the germline V gene, CDR1 is SGHVS and CDR2 is FQNEAQ. The junction had 12 bases not matched to a gene; V was cut back by 4 bases and J by 9 bases. This CDR3 comprises 16 residues. The DNA of the CDR3 is TGTGCCAGCAGCTCCTTAGATGGACTAGCGGGAGCGTGGCAGTACTTC. Protein sequence: CASSSLDGLAGAWQYF.

This chain links TRBV5-1 with TRBJ2-1; D not resolved. The germline CDR1 and CDR2 sequences are SGHRS and YFSETQ. This CDR3 has 12 amino acids. V gave up 2 bases and J gave up 10 bases, with 10 bases separating them. CDR3 protein: CASSFLTGEQFF. The CDR3 coding sequence is TGCGCCAGCAGCTTCCTGACTGGAGAGCAGTTCTTC. Complete variable domain (other parts from reference TRBV5-1 and TRBJ2-1): KAGVTQTPRYLIKTRGQQVTLSCSPISGHRSVSWYQQTPGQGLQFLFEYFSETQRNKGNFPGRFSGRQFSNSRSEMNVSTLELGDSALYLCASSFLTGEQFFGPGTRLTVL.

This clone was detected a few times. The J gene is TRBJ2-7, the V gene TRBV6-5, with D tentatively TRBD1 (5 bases). CDR3 length equals 15 residues. Per the germline V gene, CDR1 is MNHEY and CDR2 is SVGAGI. Trimming shortened V by 2 bases and J by 0 bases, and 11 bases separated the two germline ends. The CDR3 DNA sequence: TGTGCCAGCAGTTACGGGGCCAGAAGCTCCTACGAGCAGTACTTC. This codes for CASSYGARSSYEQYF.

This clone has a single count. The rearrangement joins TRBV4-1 to TRBJ2-1, with 8 bases fitting TRBD1. The V gene end was trimmed by 3 bases and the J gene end by 6 bases; junction bases not matched to a gene: 4. Germline CDR1 reads MGHRA; CDR2 reads YSYEKL. This CDR3 has 14 residues. CDR3 residues: CASSHMGQANEQFF. For the CDR3, the DNA is TGCGCCAGCAGCCATATGGGACAGGCCAATGAGCAGTTCTTC.

The genes are TRBV7-8 and TRBJ2-1, with D unclear. The germline V gene encodes CDR1 SGHVS and CDR2 FQNEAQ. CDR3 length equals 13 residues. The V gene lost 4 bases and the J gene lost 6 bases, with 10 bases spanning the gap. The CDR3 region is CASSSGQGNEQFF. For the CDR3, the DNA is TGTGCCAGCAGCTCAGGCCAAGGCAATGAGCAGTTCTTC.

This clone was detected many times. The chain carries TRBV6-5 and TRBJ1-2; D is perhaps TRBD1 (5 bases). The CDR3 runs to 14 residues. The V gene's germline CDR1 is MNHEY and CDR2 SVGAGI. V lost 6 bases and J lost 1, with 12 bases in between. CDR3: CASRTDRDNYGYTF. For the CDR3, the DNA is TGTGCCAGCAGAACAGACAGAGATAACTATGGCTACACCTTC.

Written as DNA, the CDR3 is TGCGCCAGCGGGGGACTTGGGGAGCAGTACTTC. Encoded protein: CASGGLGEQYF. The chain has TRBV4-1 and TRBJ2-7, with D possibly matching TRBD2 (6 bases). This CDR3 has 11 residues. CDR1 and CDR2 (germline): MGHRA, YSYEKL. Deletions cut 8 bases from V and 7 bases from J, with 12 bases between.

The chain couples TRBV28 to TRBJ1-6, with D unresolved. V was pared by 3 bases and J by 9 bases, with 6 bases between. This CDR3 spans 12 amino acids. From germline, CDR1 is MDHEN and CDR2 SYDVKM. This chain's CDR3 is CASSFVGSPLHF. As DNA, the CDR3 is TGTGCCAGCAGTTTTGTCGGTTCACCCCTCCACTTT.

This clone was picked up a small number of times. The J gene is TRBJ1-1, the V gene TRBV2; TRBD1 is a possible D gene (6 bases). Germline assignment: CDR1 SNHLY and CDR2 FYNNEI. This CDR3 comprises 14 residues. V lost 3 bases to trimming and J lost 3 bases, with 11 bases between them. The CDR3 nucleotides read TGTGCCAGCAGTGACAGGGGCCCCCACACTGAAGCTTTCTTT. This sequence encodes CASSDRGPHTEAFF.

This chain connects TRBV12-3 or TRBV12-4 to TRBJ1-5; no reliable D call. V was shortened by 5 bases and J by 2 bases, with 7 bases between the two germline ends. The CDR3 has 13 residues. The CDR3 reads CASSPRGNQPQHF. CDR3 nucleotide sequence: TGTGCCAGCAGTCCTCGGGGCAATCAGCCCCAGCATTTT.

V and J are TRBV30 and TRBJ2-3; D may be TRBD2 (5 bases). The CDR3 length is 12 residues. The germline V gene encodes CDR1 GTSNPN and CDR2 SVGIG (reference sequence). V was clipped by 0 bases and J by 7 bases, with 8 bases between them. The CDR3 region has the DNA TGTGCCTGGAGTGTTCAGCGGTATACGCAGTATTTT. This codes for CAWSVQRYTQYF.

The chain has TRBV6-5 and TRBJ2-7; D possibly corresponds to TRBD2 (6 bases). Trimming cost V 7 bases and J 0 bases, with 16 bases left between them. CDR3 length equals 15 residues. CDR1 and CDR2 from the germline V gene are MNHEY and SVGAGI. The CDR3 region is CASKLGGDTSYEQYF. The CDR3 DNA reads as TGTGCCAGCAAGCTTGGCGGGGATACCTCCTACGAGCAGTACTTC.

DNA for the CDR3: TGTGCCAGCAGCCAAGAAGTTGTGACGCGCCCGGGACTAGCGCATTACGAGCAGTACTTC. Encoded protein: CASSQEVVTRPGLAHYEQYF. This chain joins TRBV4-2 and TRBJ2-7, with TRBD2 identical over 10 bases. The CDR3 has 20 residues. The germline V gene has CDR1 LGHNA and CDR2 YNFKEQ. The trim removed 0 bases at V and 4 bases at J, leaving 18 bases unmatched.

V is TRBV4-1 and J is TRBJ2-1; 9 bases agree with TRBD1. The length of the CDR3 is 18 residues. Germline lookup yields CDR1 MGHRA and CDR2 YSYEKL. J lost 5 bases, V lost 4 bases, and 15 bases had no gene match. The CDR3 DNA is TGCGCCAGCAGCCCTAGAACCTACCGGGACAGGGACCACAATGAGCAGTTCTTC. It is translated as CASSPRTYRDRDHNEQFF.

In nucleotides, the CDR3 is TGTGCCAGCCGCACGGGACAGGGATTCCCCGAGCAGTACTTC. Encoded protein: CASRTGQGFPEQYF. The V and J genes are TRBV19 and TRBJ2-7; 9 bases match TRBD1. The germline CDR1 and CDR2 sequences are LNHDA and SQIVND (reference sequence). This CDR3 has 14 residues. V dropped 9 bases and J dropped 6; count of bases not matched to a gene: 12.

V gene TRBV6-1 combines with J gene TRBJ2-7; no clear D gene. This CDR3 has 15 amino acids. Trimming removed 1 base from V and 7 bases from J, with 17 bases in between. CDR1 MNHNS and CDR2 SASEGT come from the germline V gene. The chain's CDR3 is CASSEVAGTLGEQYF. The CDR3 coding sequence is TGTGCCAGCAGTGAAGTCGCAGGTACCTTGGGTGAGCAGTACTTC.

The chain recombines TRBV11-3 with TRBJ2-1; the D gene is possibly TRBD1 (6 bases). The V end was cut by 3 bases, the J end by 7 bases, with 10 bases between. Germline values: CDR1 SGHNT, CDR2 YENEEA. The CDR3 runs to 13 residues. DNA of the CDR3: TGTGCCAGCAGCTTTGGACAGACAAATGAGCAGTTCTTC. As protein: CASSFGQTNEQFF.

CDR3 protein: CASSFRTQLSHEQFF. For the CDR3, the DNA is TGTGCCAGCAGCTTTCGGACTCAGTTATCCCATGAGCAGTTCTTC. This chain joins TRBV11-1 and TRBJ2-1; D is perhaps TRBD2 (5 bases). Germline lookup yields CDR1 SGHAT and CDR2 FQDESV (reference sequence). Trimming left V 3 bases short and J 8 bases short, with 17 bases between. This CDR3 contains 15 residues.

The V call is TRBV6-5, the J call TRBJ2-5; 11 positions match TRBD1. Germline assignment: CDR1 MNHEY and CDR2 SVGAGI. The ends lost 7 bases at V and 2 bases at J; junction bases unmatched: 6. The length of the CDR3 is 15 residues. The CDR3 sequence: CASTGQGAPQETQYF. The CDR3 DNA is TGTGCCAGCACTGGACAGGGGGCCCCTCAAGAGACCCAGTACTTC.

The genes are TRBV5-6 and TRBJ2-2; 9 bases agree with TRBD2. The CDR3 contains 13 residues. V gave up 10 bases and J gave up 4 bases; unmatched junction bases: 5. Germline V lookup: CDR1 SGHDT, CDR2 YYEEEE. The CDR3 here is CACAGGTTGELFF. CDR3 bases: TGTGCCTGCGCGGGAGGGACCACCGGGGAGCTGTTTTTT.

The J gene is TRBJ2-1, the V gene TRBV19; D is undetermined. Trimming pared 3 bases from V and 3 bases from J, leaving 12 bases between. Germline V gene sequence: CDR1 LNHDA, CDR2 SQIVND (reference sequence). There are 15 residues in the CDR3. The CDR3 reads CASSIVLGSYNEQFF. Written as DNA, the CDR3 is TGTGCCAGTAGTATTGTTCTTGGCAGCTACAATGAGCAGTTCTTC.